A selection of T cell receptor beta chains follows, all from one sample in a study of CD8 T cells in Susac syndrome. TCRdb processed the immunoSEQ multiplex PCR reads anew with MiXCR; each CDR3 protein has one entry. Seen here are about 400,000 distinct CDR3 sequences, more than 80% observed once, and the top ten hold roughly 0.11%. The material sequenced was CD8+ T cells from PBMCs. All receptors come from a human donor with multiple sclerosis. The CDR3 runs from the conserved cysteine through the conserved F or W. A D gene is named only where the DNA matches it firmly. Expanded clones are given a class, and other clones once, few, many or no size at all.

TRBV6-5,.,TRBJ2-5,few,CASSYSYGTQYF,TGTGCCAGCAGTTACTCGTACGGGACCCAGTACTTC
TRBV4-1,TRBD1,TRBJ2-5,.,CASSQDQEGADQETQYF,TGCGCCAGCAGCCAAGATCAAGAGGGGGCGGACCAAGAGACCCAGTACTTC
TRBV19,.,TRBJ2-3,.,CASSIGGITDTQYF,TGTGCCAGTAGTATAGGAGGGATCACAGATACGCAGTATTTT
TRBV6-5,.,TRBJ1-4,.,CAAGGGEKLFF,TGTGCCGCGGGAGGCGGTGAAAAACTGTTTTTT
TRBV29-1,.,TRBJ1-3,.,CSVELDTSGNTIYF,TGCAGCGTTGAATTGGACACCTCTGGAAACACCATATATTTT
TRBV5-1,TRBD1,TRBJ1-1,few,CASRPGTAMNTEAFF,TGCGCCAGCCGTCCCGGGACAGCTATGAACACTGAAGCTTTCTTT
TRBV4-1,TRBD2,TRBJ2-3,.,CASSQTPSGESDTQYF,TGCGCCAGCAGCCAAACGCCGAGCGGGGAATCAGATACGCAGTATTTT
TRBV9,.,TRBJ1-1,.,CASSVDPVGGHTEAFF,TGTGCCAGCAGCGTAGATCCGGTTGGAGGTCACACTGAAGCTTTCTTT
TRBV6-1,TRBD1,TRBJ1-1,.,CASSPRTGVKGNTEAFF,TGTGCCAGCAGCCCCCGGACAGGGGTTAAGGGTAACACTGAAGCTTTCTTT
TRBV6-5,TRBD1,TRBJ1-5,.,CASRPDREIGQPQHF,TGTGCCAGCAGACCCGACAGGGAGATCGGACAGCCCCAGCATTTT
TRBV12-3/TRBV12-4,TRBD1,TRBJ2-7,.,CASSEVDRGEEQYF,TGTGCCAGCAGTGAGGTAGACAGGGGAGAAGAGCAGTACTTC
TRBV6-5,TRBD1,TRBJ1-2,.,CASSSNREGARGYTF,TGTGCCAGCAGTTCGAATCGGGAGGGGGCAAGGGGCTACACCTTC
TRBV10-3,.,TRBJ2-7,.,CAVTTGASYEQYF,TGTGCCGTCACTACCGGGGCGAGCTACGAGCAGTACTTC
TRBV7-6,TRBD1,TRBJ1-1,.,CASSQGTGANFPKAFF,TGTGCCAGCAGCCAAGGGACAGGGGCCAATTTTCCAAAGGCTTTCTTT
TRBV5-1,TRBD1,TRBJ1-2,.,CASSSYRDRGQYGYTF,TGCGCCAGCAGCTCTTACCGGGACAGGGGCCAGTATGGCTACACCTTC
TRBV6-1,.,TRBJ1-2,few,CASSPSQIPIPYGYTF,TGTGCCAGCAGTCCATCACAGATACCTATTCCCTATGGCTACACCTTC
TRBV6-2/TRBV6-3,TRBD1,TRBJ1-2,few,CASSYLPTGFDGYTF,TGTGCCAGCAGTTACCTTCCGACAGGGTTTGACGGCTACACCTTC
TRBV15,.,TRBJ2-7,.,CATSRDSGTSSYEQYF,TGTGCCACCAGCAGAGACTCCGGGACCTCCTCCTACGAGCAGTACTTC
TRBV27,.,TRBJ2-2,once,CASSGVAPGTGELFF,TGTGCCAGCAGCGGCGTAGCGCCCGGCACCGGGGAGCTGTTTTTT
TRBV29-1,.,TRBJ2-7,.,CSVVYTGEQYF,TGCAGCGTTGTATACACGGGCGAGCAGTACTTC
TRBV4-1,.,TRBJ2-2,.,CASSQYDTGELFF,TGCGCCAGCAGCCAGTATGACACCGGGGAGCTGTTTTTT
TRBV15,TRBD1,TRBJ1-1,.,CATSSDRGVNTEAFF,TGTGCCACCAGCAGCGACAGGGGGGTGAACACTGAAGCTTTCTTT
TRBV28,.,TRBJ1-1,.,CASSPYTGEAFF,TGTGCCAGCAGTCCGTATACCGGGGAAGCTTTCTTT
TRBV29-1,.,TRBJ1-1,.,CSVEARKVTEAFF,TGCAGCGTTGAAGCTCGGAAAGTCACTGAAGCTTTCTTT
TRBV10-3,TRBD2,TRBJ2-1,.,CAISDGTSSYNEQFF,TGTGCCATCAGTGACGGGACTAGCTCCTACAATGAGCAGTTCTTC
TRBV14,.,TRBJ2-2,.,CASSQRRDTGELFF,TGTGCCAGCAGCCAGAGGAGAGACACCGGGGAGCTGTTTTTT
TRBV6-2/TRBV6-3,TRBD2,TRBJ2-2,.,CASSDRLAGGWTGELFF,TGTGCCAGCAGCGACCGACTAGCGGGAGGTTGGACCGGGGAGCTGTTTTTT
TRBV19,.,TRBJ1-5,.,CASSMKAGQPQHF,TGTGCCAGTAGTATGAAGGCGGGACAGCCCCAGCATTTT
TRBV6-1,.,TRBJ2-2,few,CASIKGTGELFF,TGTGCCAGCATAAAGGGCACCGGGGAGCTGTTTTTT
TRBV10-3,TRBD1,TRBJ2-7,.,CAISDVGTGLYEQYF,TGTGCCATCAGTGATGTAGGGACAGGGTTGTACGAGCAGTACTTC
TRBV10-3,TRBD2,TRBJ2-1,.,CAISELLASKDEQFF,TGTGCCATCAGTGAGCTACTAGCGTCTAAAGATGAGCAGTTCTTC
TRBV6-5,.,TRBJ2-5,.,CASSYEMGPRGTQYF,TGTGCCAGCAGTTACGAGATGGGGCCCCGAGGGACCCAGTACTTC
TRBV20-1,.,TRBJ2-2,.,CSARTEDTGELFF,TGCAGTGCTAGGACAGAGGACACCGGGGAGCTGTTTTTT
TRBV24-1,.,TRBJ2-1,.,CATSDLGNEQFF,TGTGCCACCAGTGATTTAGGGAATGAGCAGTTCTTC
TRBV30,TRBD1,TRBJ2-7,.,CAWSIGQGVSYEQYF,TGTGCCTGGAGTATTGGACAGGGGGTCTCCTACGAGCAGTACTTC
TRBV6-1,.,TRBJ2-1,few,CASNEGNFYNEQFF,TGTGCCAGCAACGAGGGAAACTTCTACAATGAGCAGTTCTTC
TRBV12-3/TRBV12-4,TRBD1,TRBJ1-2,.,CASRPTGDEVYGYTF,TGTGCCAGCAGGCCTACAGGGGATGAGGTCTATGGCTACACCTTC
TRBV6-1,.,TRBJ2-7,.,CASRLDGSGSYEQYF,TGTGCCAGCAGATTGGACGGATCGGGCTCCTACGAGCAGTACTTC
TRBV10-1,TRBD2,TRBJ2-5,.,CASTPGPGLAGVLETQYF,TGCGCCAGCACCCCCGGCCCGGGACTAGCGGGAGTTCTAGAGACCCAGTACTTC
TRBV20-1,.,TRBJ1-2,.,CSASQGLAWKGYTF,TGCAGTGCTAGTCAGGGTCTGGCCTGGAAGGGCTACACCTTC
TRBV29-1,TRBD1,TRBJ2-7,.,CSVDGTGPEQYF,TGCAGCGTTGACGGGACAGGGCCCGAGCAGTACTTC
TRBV5-4,.,TRBJ1-2,.,CASSLYREDYGYTF,TGTGCCAGCAGCTTATACAGGGAAGACTATGGCTACACCTTC
TRBV5-1,TRBD1,TRBJ2-2,once,CASSGGQGGDTGELFF,TGCGCCAGCAGCGGGGGACAGGGAGGGGACACCGGGGAGCTGTTTTTT
TRBV5-1,TRBD2,TRBJ2-7,.,CASSLGSGGPDTYEQYF,TGCGCCAGCAGCTTGGGTAGCGGGGGGCCCGATACCTACGAGCAGTACTTC
TRBV12-3/TRBV12-4,.,TRBJ1-2,few,CASSLTTNYGYTF,TGTGCCAGCAGTCTCACTACTAACTATGGCTACACCTTC